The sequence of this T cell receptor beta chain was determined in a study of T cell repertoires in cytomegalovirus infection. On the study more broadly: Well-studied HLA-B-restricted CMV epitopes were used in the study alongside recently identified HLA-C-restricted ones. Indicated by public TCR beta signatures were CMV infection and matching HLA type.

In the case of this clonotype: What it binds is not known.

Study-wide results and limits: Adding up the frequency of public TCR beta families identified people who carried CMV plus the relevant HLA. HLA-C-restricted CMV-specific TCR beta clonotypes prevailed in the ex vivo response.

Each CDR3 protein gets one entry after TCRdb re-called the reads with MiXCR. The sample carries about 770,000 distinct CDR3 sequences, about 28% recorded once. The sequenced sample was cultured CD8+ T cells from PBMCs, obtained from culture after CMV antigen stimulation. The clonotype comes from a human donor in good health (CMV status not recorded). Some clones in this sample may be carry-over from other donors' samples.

Here the CDR3 DNA reads TGTGCCAGCAGCCAGGGACAGGCATATGGCTACACCTTC. It specifies CASSQGQAYGYTF. The chain employs TRBV7-2 and TRBJ1-2; 8 bases line up with TRBD1. This CDR3 region has 13 residues. The V segment lost 5 bases and the J segment 5 bases; nucleotides outside the gene matches: 4. The germline V gene has CDR1 SGHTA and CDR2 FQGNSA.